This TCR beta chain was identified during a study of human CD8 memory T cell subsets. Cells that were CCR7+ PD-1- TIGIT- were defined as the stem-like memory CD8+ T cell population, referred to as TSTEM. Each subset gave duplicate vials of approximately 140,000 sorted CD8+ T cells for RNA. The study's findings and limits: Higher diversity in stem-like memory T cells than in precursor exhausted T cells was suggested by Chao1 estimates.

A note on this clonotype: The target antigen is unknown.

TCR beta was sequenced from UMI-tagged 5' RACE libraries. From the 5' RACE reads, TCRdb lists one entry per CDR3 protein and no DNA. This table lists 7,000 or so distinct CDR3 sequences. This TCR was recovered from a human donor in good health. The sample taken for sequencing was CD8+ stem-like memory T cells (TSCM and TCM) sorted from PBMCs. The subset is: stem-like memory CD8 T cells (TSTEM), CCR7+ PD-1- TIGIT-.

CDR3: CASSLEAEPYGYTF. The rearrangement links TRBV7-2 to TRBJ1-2. CDR1 and CDR2 from the germline V gene are SGHTA and FQGNSA. CDR3 length: 14 residues. Combining the CDR3 with reference TRBV7-2 and TRBJ1-2 gives the whole variable domain GAGVSQSPSNKVTEKGKDVELRCDPISGHTALYWYRQSLGQGLEFLIYFQGNSAPDKSGLPSDRFSAERTGGSVSTLTIQRTQQEDSAVYLCASSLEAEPYGYTFGSGTRLTVV.